These 2 T cell receptor beta chains share one sample of origin, sequenced in a study of blood T cell repertoires in COVID-19. Data came from immunoSEQ multiplex PCR; TCRdb stores just in-frame clones and leaves some out. The data contain around 83,000 clones, approximately 81% of them singletons. The material sequenced was peripheral blood. These TCRs come from a woman aged 70-85 years with acute or convalescent COVID-19.

The chain employs TRBV12-2 and TRBJ2-7; the table's D call, TRBD2, has no DNA check behind it. TRBV12-2 is an annotated pseudogene. This CDR3 spans 16 amino acids. The CDR3 protein is CASRTEKASHSGEQYV. In DNA, the CDR3 is TGTGCAAGTCGCACGGAAAAAGCGAGTCACAGCGGCGAGCAGTACGTC.

J is TRBJ2-2 and V is TRBV14; D is undetermined. The CDR3 totals 15 residues. V lost 1 base to trimming and J lost 2 bases, with 8 bases between them. Looked up from germline, CDR1 is SGHDN and CDR2 is FVKESK. CDR3: CASSQGLSNTGELFF. In DNA, the CDR3 is TGTGCCAGCAGCCAAGGACTTAGTAACACCGGGGAGCTGTTTTTT. The full variable domain, its missing parts supplied by reference TRBV14 and TRBJ2-2, is EAGVTQFPSHSVIEKGQTVTLRCDPISGHDNLYWYRRVMGKEIKFLLHFVKESKQDESGMPNNRFLAERTGGTYSTLKVQPAELEDSGVYFCASSQGLSNTGELFFGEGSRLTVL.